A selection of T cell receptor beta chains follows, all from one sample in a study of blood T cell repertoires in COVID-19. Clones were sequenced by immunoSEQ multiplex PCR, and TCRdb holds only the in-frame ones, with some missing. Of tens of thousands of clones in the sample, 90% to 95% were seen once. Sequences were obtained from peripheral blood. The receptor source for this set is a human donor in a cohort sampled during active COVID-19. Both conserved end residues are part of each CDR3. D genes are given only for firm matches. Size is stated for part of the rows, as once, few or many counts, or as a class when the clone is expanded.

>TRBJ1-1|.|TRBV5-6|.
CASSFPSGNTEAFF
TGTGCCAGCAGCTTTCCATCGGGTAACACTGAAGCTTTCTTT
>TRBJ2-1|.|TRBV2|TRBD1
CASSRTGPYNEQFF
TGTGCCAGCAGCAGGACAGGGCCGTACAATGAGCAGTTCTTC
>TRBJ1-5|.|TRBV18|.
CASSKGGQPQHF
TGTGCCAGCTCAAAGGGAGGTCAGCCCCAGCATTTT
>TRBJ2-1|.|TRBV6-2/TRBV6-3|TRBD1
CASSSIGQGLSSYNEQFF
TGTGCCAGCAGTTCCATCGGACAGGGGCTAAGCTCCTACAATGAGCAGTTCTTC
>TRBJ2-7|.|TRBV5-4|.
CASSLQGSYEQYF
TGTGCCAGCAGCTTGCAGGGTTCCTACGAGCAGTACTTC
>TRBJ1-5|.|TRBV6-6|TRBD1
CASSYGQGQPQHF
TGTGCCAGCAGTTATGGACAGGGACAGCCCCAGCATTTT
>TRBJ1-6|.|TRBV6-2/TRBV6-3|TRBD1
CASSPGTGVSPLHF
TGTGCCAGCAGTCCCGGGACAGGGGTTTCACCCCTCCACTTT
>TRBJ1-1|.|TRBV7-9|.
CASSGQGTEAFF
TGTGCCAGCAGCGGTCAGGGGACTGAAGCTTTCTTT
>TRBJ2-1|.|TRBV29-1|.
CSVYTKKGYNEQFF
TGCAGCGTTTACACTAAGAAAGGTTACAATGAGCAGTTCTTC
>TRBJ1-2|few|TRBV4-1|.
CASSQLETQGWYGYTF
TGCGCCAGCAGCCAACTTGAGACACAGGGTTGGTATGGCTACACCTTC
>TRBJ2-6|.|TRBV5-6|.
CASSLVKQGSGANVLTF
TGTGCCAGCAGCTTGGTTAAACAGGGCTCTGGGGCCAACGTCCTGACTTTC
>TRBJ2-3|.|TRBV19|TRBD2
CASRASGGTSDTQYF
TGTGCCAGTAGGGCTAGCGGGGGGACCTCAGATACGCAGTATTTT
>TRBJ1-6|.|TRBV5-1|TRBD1
CASSLGQGGSPLHF
TGCGCCAGCAGCTTAGGACAGGGCGGATCACCCCTCCACTTT
>TRBJ1-2|.|TRBV7-9|TRBD1
CASSLTWTGGPEGYTF
TGTGCCAGCAGCTTAACGTGGACAGGGGGCCCGGAGGGCTACACCTTC
>TRBJ1-2|.|TRBV6-5|.
CASTDFNYGYTF
TGTGCCAGCACGGACTTCAACTATGGCTACACCTTC
>TRBJ2-7|.|TRBV18|TRBD1
CASSPMTGLNEQYF
TGTGCCAGCTCACCCATGACAGGGTTGAACGAGCAGTACTTC
>TRBJ2-1|.|TRBV12-5|TRBD2
CASGLVRGVYNEQFF
TGTGCTAGTGGTTTGGTACGGGGGGTCTACAATGAGCAGTTCTTC
>TRBJ2-7|.|TRBV7-2|TRBD1
CASSLAKDRRHYEQYF
TGTGCCAGCAGCTTAGCGAAGGACAGGCGGCACTACGAGCAGTACTTC
>TRBJ1-6|.|TRBV19|.
CASSIGQPSSYNSPLHF
TGTGCCAGTAGTATAGGACAGCCTAGCTCCTATAATTCACCCCTCCACTTT
>TRBJ2-1|.|TRBV7-3|TRBD2
CASSFRRGADEQFF
TGTGCCAGCAGCTTCCGGCGGGGGGCCGATGAGCAGTTCTTC
>TRBJ1-2|.|TRBV5-8|.
CASRYTGNYGYTF
TGTGCCAGCAGGTATACAGGGAACTATGGCTACACCTTC
>TRBJ1-2|.|TRBV12-3/TRBV12-4|.
CASSLLSNYGYTF
TGTGCCAGCAGTTTACTCTCTAACTATGGCTACACCTTC
>TRBJ2-7|.|TRBV12-3/TRBV12-4|.
CASSRQDYEQYF
TGTGCCAGCAGTCGACAGGACTACGAGCAGTACTTC
>TRBJ1-4|.|TRBV6-5|.
CASSYTPPQRNEKLFF
TGTGCCAGCAGTTACACACCCCCGCAGCGGAATGAAAAACTGTTTTTT
>TRBJ2-5|.|TRBV7-9|.
CANQPEGETQYF
TGTGCCAACCAACCGGAGGGAGAGACCCAGTACTTC
>TRBJ2-7|.|TRBV7-6|TRBD2
CASSREGPYEQYF
TGTGCCAGCAGCCGGGAGGGTCCCTACGAGCAGTACTTC
>TRBJ2-2|.|TRBV14|TRBD2
CASSHHMAGANTGELFF
TGTGCCAGCAGCCACCATATGGCGGGAGCGAACACCGGGGAGCTGTTTTTT
>TRBJ2-1|once|TRBV18|TRBD2
CASSPNWAGGTNVNEQFF
TGTGCCAGCTCACCAAATTGGGCAGGTGGGACTAACGTGAATGAGCAGTTCTTC